This T cell receptor (beta chain) appears in the sequencing data of a study of shared clonotypes between healthy human individuals. Germline V gene sequence: CDR1 SGHVS, CDR2 FNYEAQ. The CDR3 has 17 amino acids. With 2 bases clipped from V and 0 bases from J, the junction kept 6 bases outside the gene matches. As originally analysed: ImmunoSEQ gave junction-only sequences without quality scores, so filtering differed. The method was immunoSEQ multiplex PCR; TCRdb's version includes in-frame clones alone and lacks a portion of them. The V and J calls and the clone size are those of that table, but D and trimming were determined from the DNA. The sample contains 2 million to 2.5 million clones, 90% to 95% of which appear only once.

This TCR derives from a man younger than 35 in good health. Some clones in this sample may be carry-over from other donors' samples. Sample: naive CD4+ T cells from PBMCs. Subset of the sample: CD45RA+ positively selected. The J gene is TRBJ2-3, the V gene TRBV7-6; TRBD2 agrees at 9 bases. The CDR3 sequence is CASSLSSGSTSTDTQYF. The DNA of the CDR3 is TGTGCCAGCAGCTTAAGTAGCGGGAGCACTAGCACAGATACGCAGTATTTT.